This TCR beta chain is from a study of blood T cell repertoires in COVID-19. Clones were sequenced by immunoSEQ multiplex PCR, and TCRdb holds only the in-frame ones, with some missing. In the table there are around 200,000 clones, 84% of which are singletons. The V gene's germline CDR1 is SGHNT and CDR2 YENEEA. The CDR3 extends over 17 amino acids. Unmatched junction bases numbered 6, after V lost 3 bases and J lost 1 base. Source material: peripheral blood. The V gene is TRBV11-3, the J gene TRBJ2-6; 7 positions match TRBD1. The clonotype originates from a woman aged 80 or over with active or convalescent COVID-19. CDR3: CASSFRGFASGANVLTF. For the CDR3, the DNA is TGTGCCAGCAGCTTCAGGGGGTTTGCGTCTGGGGCCAACGTCCTGACTTTC.